This T cell receptor beta chain originates from a study of blood T cell repertoires in COVID-19 (dated by TCRdb to the early 2020s). Background on the whole study: The collaborator samples originated in the United States, Italy and Spain and spanned the acute and convalescent phases of COVID-19. The material from the prospective study consisted of cDNA or gDNA derived from T cells, B-cell-depleted T cells, or PBMCs. The dataset comprised deeply sampled blood TCRbeta repertoires from subjects exposed to, actively infected with, or recovered from COVID-19. The repertoires were released in a freely available public database intended as a resource for research on the immune response to SARS-CoV-2. Samples were obtained from the ongoing ImmuneRACE study (first 160 participants) and from roughly 1,300 subjects provided by 6 global collaborators. Nearly every sample came with metadata listing a de-identified subject ID, COVID-19 status, age in years and sex. Where available, HLA class I and class II types were obtained from metadata supplied by the sample provider rather than from assay-based typing. General findings and caveats noted by the study authors: The amount of clinical and demographic metadata varied by source and participant and was provided uncurated.

Each collaborating institution followed its own protocols to collect whole blood in K2EDTA tubes. For TCRbeta analysis, collaborators shipped samples as frozen whole blood, isolated PBMCs, or DNA extracted from either of those sample types. TCRbeta CDR3 regions were amplified from genomic DNA using the immunoSEQ Assay, a bias-controlled multiplex PCR. As for the original processing: The number of nucleated cells in each sample was estimated by amplification of reference gene primers within the assay. To quantify the absolute abundance of each unique TCRbeta CDR3 rearrangement, sequence reads were collapsed and filtered. For each sample, productive Simpson clonality was calculated by taking the square root of Simpson's diversity index across productive rearrangements. TCRdb carries this immuneACCESS record with in-frame sequences only. Its versions omit some clonotypes, under half of them owing to an unresolved V gene in the studies checked, with the rest unexplained. V and J calls and clone size follow that table, whereas D and trimming were derived from the DNA. This sample gives some 60,000 clones in total; around 81% of them show up just once. 25% to 35% of the sample rests with the top ten.

With regard to this clone: Its antigen is currently not known. No much larger clone exists at a distance of one base, and base qualities are not known.

From the germline V gene, CDR1 is MDHEN and CDR2 is SYDVKM. There are 14 amino acids in the CDR3, from cysteine to phenylalanine inclusive. Just CDR3 DNA is preserved here, 42 bases in frame from base 1. At the junction V is shortened by 7 bases and J by 7 bases, with 16 bases in between. This TCR came from a woman at least 80 years old with active or convalescent COVID-19. This sequence uses TRBV28 and TRBJ2-2; TRBD1 is a weak D gene call, 5 bases matching. Sequenced material: peripheral blood. The CDR3 protein is CASTLPGLSGELFF. Here is the DNA: TGTGCCAGCACCTTACCAGGGTTGAGCGGGGAGCTGTTTTTT.